The source of this T cell receptor (beta chain) is a study of T cells in Graves' hyperthyroidism and ophthalmopathy. General study points: Ophthalmopathy and stable hyperthyroidism were told apart by a 13 V-J model.

This clonotype was counted many times. The antigen remains unidentified. Amplification yielded TCR beta CDR3 regions, with RNA transcripts as the source. Researchers ran a first-round RT-PCR on the TCR CDR3 using the HTBI primer set. TCRdb reprocessed the multiplex PCR reads via MiXCR and lists one record per CDR3 protein. Of some 690,000 distinct CDR3 sequences listed, 17% are singletons. Germline V gene sequence: CDR1 KGHSH, CDR2 LQKENI. The CDR3 sequence is 20 residues long. J was trimmed by 1 base and V by 0 bases; bases with no gene match: 10. Sequenced sample: blood. The clonotype originates from a man in his fifties with Graves' hyperthyroidism. The rearrangement links TRBV18 to TRBJ2-1, with 12 bases lining up with TRBD2. The CDR3 nucleotides read TGTGCCAGCTCACCACCCCTAAGACTAGCGGGAGATGGATCCTACAATGAGCAGTTCTTC. Translating it yields CASSPPLRLAGDGSYNEQFF.